Below, one T cell receptor beta chain is given with its context. Its antigen is still unknown. A read error may account for a junction end that differs from germline. PCR was performed a second time for about 7 to 12 cycles using a sample-barcoded 5' primer and a J-beta primer mix. TCRdb reanalysed the 5' RACE reads using MiXCR and keeps one entry per CDR3 protein. The data hold more than 500,000 distinct CDR3 sequences, with 25% to 35% observed a single time. The CDR3 sequence is 15 residues long. Looked up from germline, CDR1 is MNHEY and CDR2 is SMNVEV (reference sequence). The data are from a study of blood T cells in healthy people across ages. Study results and limitations: Long-lived donors carried more naive CD4+ cells and greater diversity than aged donors.

Roughly 10 milliliters of peripheral blood were drawn from each donor into EDTA-treated tubes. These same records also appear under a second study, on T cells of mothers and their children. This second study says: The entire RNA extract went into cDNA synthesis at approximately 1.5 ug per 15 ul.

The clonotype comes from a boy aged 2 to 10 in good health. The sequenced sample consisted of blood. V usage is TRBV27 and J usage is TRBJ2-5; D is unresolved. The CDR3 coding sequence is TGTGCCAGCACCAACACCTTTGCAAAACAAGAGACCCAGTCCTTC. This codes for CASTNTFAKQETQSF.